This TCR beta chain was obtained from a study of T cells in Graves' hyperthyroidism and ophthalmopathy. The study's findings and limits: From stable hyperthyroidism, ophthalmopathy was set apart by a 13 V-J model. Peripheral blood also featured most of the thyroid clonotypes expanded above 0.001.

As to this clonotype: Its antigen is unknown.

The investigators amplified TCR beta CDR3 regions from RNA transcripts. A set of HTBI primers served as the primers for a first-round RT-PCR of the TCR CDR3. Each CDR3 protein is one row after TCRdb ran MiXCR on the multiplex PCR reads. The sample shows 350,000 to 450,000 distinct CDR3 sequences, about an eighth of them seen only once. Trimming left V 5 bases short and J 8 bases short, with 18 bases between. CDR3 size: 14 residues. Germline CDR1 reads SGHTA; CDR2 reads FQGNSA. In the ophthalmopathy cohort, Clinical Activity Score was at least 3, NOSPECS grade at least 4, and duration under 3 months. Diagnoses were made from clinical symptoms, serum measures (thyroxine and TRAb), thyroid ultrasound and orbital computed tomography.

The chain links TRBV7-2 to TRBJ1-2, with D perhaps TRBD1 (6 bases). The specimen sequenced was blood. The origin of this receptor is a man aged 50-59 years with Graves' ophthalmopathy. CDR3 sequence: CASSQGITAGGYTF. In DNA, the CDR3 is TGTGCCAGCAGCCAGGGGATCACGGCGGGAGGCTACACCTTC.